The 11 T cell receptor beta chains reported below all come from one sample, sequenced in a study of cytomegalovirus exposure and HLA in healthy donors. This PCR relied on a set of 60 Vbeta primers and 13 Jbeta primers. Repertoires were generated with immunoSEQ multiplex PCR, while TCRdb's copy carries only in-frame clones and drops some. There are 150,000 to 200,000 clones in the sample; around four fifths occur only once, and around a tenth lies in the top ten. Sequencing was performed on PBMCs. The receptor source for this set is a man aged 18 to 29 in good health and CMV-seropositive.

This sequence joins TRBV7-9 and TRBJ1-1, with TRBD1 matching over 9 bases. This CDR3 comprises 14 residues. Germline-derived CDR1 and CDR2 are SEHNR and FQNEAQ (reference sequence). V lost 5 bases to trimming and J lost 6 bases; unmatched junction nucleotides: 7. Written as DNA, the CDR3 is TGTGCCAGCAGCCTCATGAGGACAGGGGCTGAAGCTTTCTTT. The encoded protein is CASSLMRTGAEAFF.

CDR3 amino acids: CASTLAASTDTQYF. CDR3 sequence (DNA): TGTGCCAGCACCCTAGCAGCTAGCACAGATACGCAGTATTTT. The V and J genes are TRBV5-6 and TRBJ2-3; possible D gene TRBD2, 5 bases. Trimming shortened V by 6 bases and J by 0 bases, and 11 bases separated the two germline ends. Per germline, CDR1 SGHDT and CDR2 YYEEEE. CDR3 length: 14 residues. Full variable domain (missing parts from reference TRBV5-6 and TRBJ2-3): DAGVTQSPTHLIKTRGQQVTLRCSPKSGHDTVSWYQQALGQGPQFIFQYYEEEERQRGNFPDRFSGHQFPNYSSELNVNALLLGDSALYLCASTLAASTDTQYFGPGTRLTVL.

The gene calls are TRBV27 and TRBJ2-1; tentatively, D is TRBD1 (5 bases). Germline-derived CDR1 and CDR2 are MNHEY and SMNVEV (reference sequence). This CDR3 is built from 19 residues. V lost 6 bases, J lost 2 bases, and 26 bases lay in between. The CDR3 protein is CASSALPGTGPSTYNEQFF. CDR3 in DNA: TGTGCCAGCAGCGCCCTCCCCGGAACAGGTCCCTCAACCTACAATGAGCAGTTCTTC.

This sequence joins TRBV5-1 and TRBJ2-5, with D possibly TRBD1 on 6 matching bases. Looked up from germline, CDR1 is SGHRS and CDR2 is YFSETQ. V was clipped by 2 bases and J by 4 bases, with 15 bases between them. The CDR3 covers 15 residues. The CDR3 reads CASSLSGDRGETQYF. Here the CDR3 DNA reads TGCGCCAGCAGCTTATCAGGGGATCGGGGAGAGACCCAGTACTTC.

This clone was counted only a few times. This chain joins TRBV19 and TRBJ2-5, with 8 bases that match TRBD1. The J segment lost 5 bases and the V segment lost 8 bases, leaving 7 bases of the junction unmatched. This CDR3 has 13 residues. Germline CDR1 is LNHDA and CDR2 is SQIVND (reference sequence). The CDR3 reads CASRDRLLETQYF. Written as DNA, the CDR3 is TGTGCCAGTCGGGACAGGCTCCTGGAGACCCAGTACTTC.

V and J are TRBV5-6 and TRBJ2-1; D perhaps matches TRBD1 (6 bases). Trimming took 0 bases from V and 14 from J, leaving 15 bases between them. This CDR3 spans 13 amino acids. The germline V gene encodes CDR1 SGHDT and CDR2 YYEEEE. The DNA for the CDR3 is TGTGCCAGCAGCTTGGGGGACACCGCACGGGAGTTCTTC. It encodes CASSLGDTAREFF.

The genes are TRBV14 and TRBJ2-3; 9 bases align to TRBD1. Germline V gene sequence: CDR1 SGHDN, CDR2 FVKESK. The V segment lost 8 bases and the J segment 1 base; nucleotides outside the gene matches: 10. The CDR3 runs to 16 residues. CDR3 coding DNA: TGTGCCAGCTCAATTCTCCGGGACAGGGGCACAGATACGCAGTATTTT. Encoded protein: CASSILRDRGTDTQYF.

The gene calls are TRBV11-3 and TRBJ2-7; D uncertain. Trimming left V 4 bases short and J 3 bases short, with 10 bases between. Germline V gives CDR1 SGHNT, CDR2 YENEEA. This CDR3 comprises 13 residues. The CDR3 region is CASSSGLGYEQYF. The CDR3 nucleotides read TGTGCCAGCAGCTCGGGTCTCGGCTACGAGCAGTACTTC.

The chain combines TRBV2 with TRBJ2-7; TRBD1 is a possible D gene (5 bases). V gave up 7 bases and J gave up 0 bases, with 10 bases separating them. This CDR3 has 13 amino acids. Germline V gene sequence: CDR1 SNHLY, CDR2 FYNNEI. CDR3 region: CASNGAFSYEQYF. The CDR3 DNA reads as TGTGCCAGCAATGGGGCCTTCTCCTACGAGCAGTACTTC.

The gene calls are TRBV13 and TRBJ2-5; no definite D call. Looked up from germline, CDR1 is PRHDT and CDR2 is FYEKMQ (reference sequence). V dropped 5 bases and J dropped 0 bases, with 4 bases sitting between them. The CDR3 runs 12 residues. CDR3 DNA: TGTGCCAGCAGCCCCGACCAAGAGACCCAGTACTTC. Its translation: CASSPDQETQYF.

The genes are TRBV18 and TRBJ2-7; D gene unclear. Germline V lookup: CDR1 KGHSH, CDR2 LQKENI. The CDR3 is 13 residues long. Trimming took 6 bases from V and 2 from J, leaving 11 bases between them. CDR3 protein: CASSLGDTYEQYF. The CDR3 DNA reads as TGTGCCAGCTCTCTAGGAGATACCTACGAGCAGTACTTC.